This TCR beta chain stems from a study of blood T cell repertoires in COVID-19. Study in general: COVID-19 samples from acute and convalescent phases originated in the United States, Italy and Spain.

CDR1 and CDR2 from the germline V gene are KGHDR and SFDVKD. V gave up 3 bases and J gave up 0 bases; unmatched junction bases: 2. CDR3 length equals 16 residues. Method: immunoSEQ multiplex PCR; TCRdb's copy keeps in-frame clones and lacks some. The data show around 500,000 clones, 75% to 90% seen once. The study recruited people aged about 18 to 90 years across about two dozen US areas. Which cohort a participant joined came from the clinical history participants gave. With respect to this clone: This same CDR3 is encoded by further DNA sequences in the sample.

This chain links TRBV24-1 with TRBJ1-5; 9 nucleotides line up with TRBD1. This TCR derives from a woman aged 60 to 75 who had recovered from COVID-19. Sequencing used PBMCs or T cells enriched from blood (not recorded which). DNA of the CDR3: TGTGCCACCAGTGATCCGGGACAGGGTAGCAATCAGCCCCAGCATTTT. This translates into CATSDPGQGSNQPQHF.